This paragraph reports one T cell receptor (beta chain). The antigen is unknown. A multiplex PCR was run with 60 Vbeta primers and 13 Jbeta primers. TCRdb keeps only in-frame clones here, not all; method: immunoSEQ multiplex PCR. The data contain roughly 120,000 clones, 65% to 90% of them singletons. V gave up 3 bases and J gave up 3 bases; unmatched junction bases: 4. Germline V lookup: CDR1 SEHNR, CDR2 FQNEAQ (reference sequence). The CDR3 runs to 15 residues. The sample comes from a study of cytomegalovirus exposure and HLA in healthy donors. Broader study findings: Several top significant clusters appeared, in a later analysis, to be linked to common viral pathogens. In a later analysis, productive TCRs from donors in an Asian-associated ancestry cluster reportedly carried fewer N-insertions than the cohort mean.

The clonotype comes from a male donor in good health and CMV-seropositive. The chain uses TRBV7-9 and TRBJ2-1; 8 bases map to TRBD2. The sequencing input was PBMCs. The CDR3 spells CASSLGLGFYNEQFF. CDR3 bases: TGTGCCAGCAGCTTGGGACTAGGTTTCTACAATGAGCAGTTCTTC.